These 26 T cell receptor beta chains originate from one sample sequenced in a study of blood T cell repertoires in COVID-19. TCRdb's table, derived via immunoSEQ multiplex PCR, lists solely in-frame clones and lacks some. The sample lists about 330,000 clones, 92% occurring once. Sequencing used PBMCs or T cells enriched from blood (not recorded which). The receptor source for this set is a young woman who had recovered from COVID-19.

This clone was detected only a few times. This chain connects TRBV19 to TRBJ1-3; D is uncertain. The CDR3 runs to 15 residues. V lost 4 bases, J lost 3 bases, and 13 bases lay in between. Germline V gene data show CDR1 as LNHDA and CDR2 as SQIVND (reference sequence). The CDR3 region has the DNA TGTGCCAGTAGTACGTCGGGAGGATTTGGAAACACCATATATTTT. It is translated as CASSTSGGFGNTIYF.

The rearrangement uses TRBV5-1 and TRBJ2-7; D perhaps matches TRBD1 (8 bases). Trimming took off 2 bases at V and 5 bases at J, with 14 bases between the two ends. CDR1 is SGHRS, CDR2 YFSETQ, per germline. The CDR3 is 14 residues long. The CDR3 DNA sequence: TGCGCCAGCAGCTTCCAGGGGGCGGGAGACGAGCAGTACTTC. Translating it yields CASSFQGAGDEQYF.

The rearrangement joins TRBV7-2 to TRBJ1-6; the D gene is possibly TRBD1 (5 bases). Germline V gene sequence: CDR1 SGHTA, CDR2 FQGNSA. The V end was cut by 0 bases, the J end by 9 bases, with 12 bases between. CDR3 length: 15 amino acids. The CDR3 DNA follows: TGTGCCAGCAGCTTAGCGCAGGGAAAGTTTTCACCCCTCCACTTT. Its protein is CASSLAQGKFSPLHF.

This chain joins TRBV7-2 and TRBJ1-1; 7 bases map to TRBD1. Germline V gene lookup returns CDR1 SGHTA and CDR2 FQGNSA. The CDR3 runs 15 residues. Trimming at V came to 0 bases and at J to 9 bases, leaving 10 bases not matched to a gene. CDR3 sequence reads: CASSLAPSGGRKAFF. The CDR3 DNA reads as TGTGCCAGCAGCTTAGCACCCTCAGGGGGTAGAAAAGCTTTCTTT.

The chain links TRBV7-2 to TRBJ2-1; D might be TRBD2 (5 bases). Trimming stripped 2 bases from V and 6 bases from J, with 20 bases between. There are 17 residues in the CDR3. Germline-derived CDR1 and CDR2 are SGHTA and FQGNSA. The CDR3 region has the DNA TGTGCCAGCAGCTTACCGGGGTGGGCTACCCATCTCAATGAGCAGTTCTTC. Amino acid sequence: CASSLPGWATHLNEQFF. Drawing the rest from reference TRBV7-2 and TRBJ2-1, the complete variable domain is GAGVSQSPSNKVTEKGKDVELRCDPISGHTALYWYRQSLGQGLEFLIYFQGNSAPDKSGLPSDRFSAERTGGSVSTLTIQRTQQEDSAVYLCASSLPGWATHLNEQFFGPGTRLTVL.

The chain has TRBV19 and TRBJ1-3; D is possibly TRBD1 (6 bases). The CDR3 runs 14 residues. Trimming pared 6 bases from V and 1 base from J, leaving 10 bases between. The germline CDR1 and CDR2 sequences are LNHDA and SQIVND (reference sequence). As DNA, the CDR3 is TGTGCCAGTAGCCCCAGGGGATCTGGAAACACCATATATTTT. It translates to CASSPRGSGNTIYF.

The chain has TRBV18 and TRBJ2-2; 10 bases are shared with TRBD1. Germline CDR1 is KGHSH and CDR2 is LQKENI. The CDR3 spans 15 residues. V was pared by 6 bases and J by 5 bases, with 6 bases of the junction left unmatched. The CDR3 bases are TGTGCCAGCTCCACCGGGACAGGGGAGACCGGGGAGCTGTTTTTT. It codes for CASSTGTGETGELFF.

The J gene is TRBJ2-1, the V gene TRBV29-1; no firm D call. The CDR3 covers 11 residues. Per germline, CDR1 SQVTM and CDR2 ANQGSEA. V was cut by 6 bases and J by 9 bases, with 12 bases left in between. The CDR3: CSVHTQVEQFF. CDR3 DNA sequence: TGCAGCGTCCATACTCAGGTTGAGCAGTTCTTC.

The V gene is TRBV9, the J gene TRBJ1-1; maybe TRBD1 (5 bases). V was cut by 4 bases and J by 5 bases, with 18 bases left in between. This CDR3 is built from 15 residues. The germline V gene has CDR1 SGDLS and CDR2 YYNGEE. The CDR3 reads CASSPGGGLGTEAFF. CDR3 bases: TGTGCCAGCAGCCCCGGGGGAGGGTTAGGGACTGAAGCTTTCTTT.

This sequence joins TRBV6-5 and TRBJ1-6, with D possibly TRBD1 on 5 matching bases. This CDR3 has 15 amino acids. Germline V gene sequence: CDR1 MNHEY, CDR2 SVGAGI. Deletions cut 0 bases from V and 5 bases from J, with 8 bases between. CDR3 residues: CASSYSGLDNSPLHF. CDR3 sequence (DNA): TGTGCCAGCAGTTACTCGGGGCTAGATAATTCACCCCTCCACTTT.

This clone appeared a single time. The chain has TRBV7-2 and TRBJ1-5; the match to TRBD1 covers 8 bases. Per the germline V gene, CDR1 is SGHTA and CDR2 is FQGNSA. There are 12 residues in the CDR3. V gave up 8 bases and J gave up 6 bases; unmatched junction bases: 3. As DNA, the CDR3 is TGTGCCAGCTCAGGGGGCAGTCAGCCCCAGCATTTT. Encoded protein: CASSGGSQPQHF.

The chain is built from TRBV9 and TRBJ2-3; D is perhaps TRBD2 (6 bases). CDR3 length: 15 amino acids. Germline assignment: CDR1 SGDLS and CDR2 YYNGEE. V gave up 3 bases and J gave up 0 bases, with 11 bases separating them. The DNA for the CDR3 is TGTGCCAGCAGCGCCGGGACTTTAAGCACAGATACGCAGTATTTT. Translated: CASSAGTLSTDTQYF.

The CDR3 nucleotides are TGTGCCAGCAGCGTACGGGACACTCGATCCCTATACGAGCAGTACTTC. Its protein product is CASSVRDTRSLYEQYF. The J gene is TRBJ2-7, the V gene TRBV13; the D gene is possibly TRBD1 (6 bases). V was shortened by 5 bases and J by 4 bases, with 21 bases between the two germline ends. The CDR3 length is 16 residues. CDR1 and CDR2 from the germline V gene are PRHDT and FYEKMQ (reference sequence).

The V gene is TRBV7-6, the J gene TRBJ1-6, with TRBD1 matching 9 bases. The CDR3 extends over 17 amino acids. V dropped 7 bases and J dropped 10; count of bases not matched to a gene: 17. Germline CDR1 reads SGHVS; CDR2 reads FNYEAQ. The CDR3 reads CASTTRDRVIIKSPLHF. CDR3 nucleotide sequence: TGTGCCAGCACCACCCGGGACAGGGTCATAATAAAATCACCCCTCCACTTT.

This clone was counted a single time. The CDR3 sequence is CASSLSSGEYGYTF. As DNA, the CDR3 is TGCGCCAGCAGCTTGAGTAGCGGAGAATATGGCTACACCTTC. The rearrangement links TRBV5-1 to TRBJ1-2; no firm D call. CDR3 length: 14 amino acids. V lost 1 base and J lost 5, with 12 bases in between. In germline, CDR1 is SGHRS, CDR2 YFSETQ.

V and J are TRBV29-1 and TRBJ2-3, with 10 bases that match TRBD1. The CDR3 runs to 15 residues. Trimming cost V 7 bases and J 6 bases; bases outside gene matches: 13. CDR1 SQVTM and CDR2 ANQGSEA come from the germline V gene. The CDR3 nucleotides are TGCAGCGCCCGAACTGGGACAGGGGCGTCGGATACGCAGTATTTT. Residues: CSARTGTGASDTQYF.

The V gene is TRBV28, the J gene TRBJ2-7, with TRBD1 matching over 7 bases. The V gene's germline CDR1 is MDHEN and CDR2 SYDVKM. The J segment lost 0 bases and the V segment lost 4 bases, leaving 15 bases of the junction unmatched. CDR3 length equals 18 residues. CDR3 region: CASSSRGWGPKSSYEQYF. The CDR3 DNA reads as TGTGCCAGCAGTTCCAGGGGGTGGGGGCCGAAGAGCTCCTACGAGCAGTACTTC.

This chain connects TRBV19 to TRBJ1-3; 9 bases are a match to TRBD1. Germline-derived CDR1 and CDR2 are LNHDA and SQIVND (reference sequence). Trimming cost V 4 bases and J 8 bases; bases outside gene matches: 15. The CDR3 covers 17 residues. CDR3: CASSNPGQGGLDYTIYF. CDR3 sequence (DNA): TGTGCCAGTAGTAACCCGGGACAGGGCGGCTTGGATTACACCATATATTTT.

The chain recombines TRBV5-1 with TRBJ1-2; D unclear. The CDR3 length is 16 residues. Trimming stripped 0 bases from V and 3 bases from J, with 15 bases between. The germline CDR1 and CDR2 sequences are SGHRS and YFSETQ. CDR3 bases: TGCGCCAGCAGCTTGGTCGGAGGGCCTGGGGACTATGGCTACACCTTC. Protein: CASSLVGGPGDYGYTF.

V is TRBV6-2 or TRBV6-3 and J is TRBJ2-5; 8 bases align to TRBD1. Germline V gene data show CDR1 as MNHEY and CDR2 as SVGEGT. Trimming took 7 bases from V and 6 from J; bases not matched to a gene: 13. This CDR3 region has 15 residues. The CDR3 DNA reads TGTGCCAGCACCCCAAGGCAGGGGGCGCGAAAGACCCAGTACTTC. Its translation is CASTPRQGARKTQYF.

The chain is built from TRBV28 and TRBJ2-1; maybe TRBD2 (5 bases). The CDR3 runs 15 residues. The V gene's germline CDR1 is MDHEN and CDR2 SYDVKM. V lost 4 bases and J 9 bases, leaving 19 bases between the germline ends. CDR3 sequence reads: CASSYASWSPPEQFF. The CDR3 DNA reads TGTGCCAGCAGTTACGCTAGCTGGAGCCCGCCTGAGCAGTTCTTC.

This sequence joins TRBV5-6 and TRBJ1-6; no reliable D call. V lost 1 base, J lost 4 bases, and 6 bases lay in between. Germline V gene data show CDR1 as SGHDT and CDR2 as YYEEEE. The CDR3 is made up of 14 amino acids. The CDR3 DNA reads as TGTGCCAGCAGCTTGCAAATTTATAATTCACCCCTCCACTTT. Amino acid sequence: CASSLQIYNSPLHF.

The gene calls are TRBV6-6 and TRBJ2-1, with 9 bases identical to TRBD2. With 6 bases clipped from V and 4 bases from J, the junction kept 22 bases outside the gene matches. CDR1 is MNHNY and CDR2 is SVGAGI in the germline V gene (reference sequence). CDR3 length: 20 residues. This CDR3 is CASSSFGVSSAGGPYNEQFF. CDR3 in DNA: TGTGCCAGCAGCTCGTTTGGGGTTTCCTCAGCGGGGGGACCTTACAATGAGCAGTTCTTC.

The CDR3 sequence is CASSSQLPRDEAFF. The CDR3 nucleotides read TGTGCCAGCAGTTCCCAACTACCTCGAGATGAAGCTTTCTTT. The chain has TRBV6-5 and TRBJ1-1; D remains unclear. The CDR3 length is 14 residues. Trimming left V 4 bases short and J 7 bases short, with 16 bases between. Germline V gene data show CDR1 as MNHEY and CDR2 as SVGAGI.

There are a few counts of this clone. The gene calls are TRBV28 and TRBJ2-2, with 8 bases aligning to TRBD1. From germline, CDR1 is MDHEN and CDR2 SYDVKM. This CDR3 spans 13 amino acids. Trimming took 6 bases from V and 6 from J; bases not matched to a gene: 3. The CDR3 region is CASRDRVAGELFF. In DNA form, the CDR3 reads TGTGCCAGCAGGGACAGGGTCGCCGGGGAGCTGTTTTTT.

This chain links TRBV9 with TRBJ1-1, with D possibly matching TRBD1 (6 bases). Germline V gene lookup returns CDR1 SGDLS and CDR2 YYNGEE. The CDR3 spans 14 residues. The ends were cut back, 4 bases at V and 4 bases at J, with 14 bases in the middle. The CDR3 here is CASSKQGRGTEAFF. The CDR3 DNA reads TGTGCCAGCAGCAAACAGGGACGGGGCACTGAAGCTTTCTTT.